This T cell receptor beta chain was found in a study of cytomegalovirus exposure and HLA in healthy donors. Germline loops: CDR1 MNHEY, CDR2 SMNVEV (reference sequence). This CDR3 comprises 15 residues. With 0 bases clipped from V and 3 bases from J, the junction kept 2 bases outside the gene matches. The data were produced by immunoSEQ multiplex PCR, yet TCRdb's version contains in-frame clones alone and is incomplete. Among more than 50,000 clones, over 75% were seen once, and the ten largest hold 2.2%. Sequenced material: PBMCs. This chain joins TRBV27 and TRBJ2-7, with TRBD1 matching 10 bases. This receptor was obtained from a woman aged 25 to 39 in good health and CMV-seronegative. DNA for the CDR3: TGTGCCAGCAGTTTATCGGGGACAGGGGTCTACGAGCAGTACTTC. It is translated as CASSLSGTGVYEQYF.